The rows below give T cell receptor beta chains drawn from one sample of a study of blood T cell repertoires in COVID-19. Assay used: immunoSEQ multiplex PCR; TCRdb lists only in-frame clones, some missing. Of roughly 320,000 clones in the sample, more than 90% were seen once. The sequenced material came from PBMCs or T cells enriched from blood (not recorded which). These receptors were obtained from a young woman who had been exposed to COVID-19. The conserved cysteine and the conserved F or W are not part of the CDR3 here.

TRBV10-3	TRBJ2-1	AIKNPFGQGSYNEQF
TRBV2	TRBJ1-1	ASTGVGRAEAF
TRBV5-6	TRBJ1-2	ASALGGSYGYT
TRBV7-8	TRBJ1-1	ASSASGAPNTEAF
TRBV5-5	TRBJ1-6	ASSLDETAYSPLH
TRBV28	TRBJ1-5	ASSSSGGRGQPQH
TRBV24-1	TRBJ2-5	ATSDIGHTQETQY
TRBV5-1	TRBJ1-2	ASSLGSELRGGYT
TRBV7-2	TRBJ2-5	ASSFMGQGWETQY
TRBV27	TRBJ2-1	ASTHRGNNEQF
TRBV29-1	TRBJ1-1	SGVGGTEAF
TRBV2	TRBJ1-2	ASSVGGGYT
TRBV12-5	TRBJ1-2	ASGLAFGRRLHGYT
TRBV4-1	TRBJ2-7	ASSRVTGNYEQY
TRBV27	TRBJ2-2	ASSLEPPGQGTGELF
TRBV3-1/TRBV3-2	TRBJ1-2	ASSPGQGYGYT
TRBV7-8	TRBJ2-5	ASSFFSGGGRETQY
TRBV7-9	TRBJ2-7	ASSLRQGYEQY
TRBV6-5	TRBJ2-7	ASSPGQLYEQY
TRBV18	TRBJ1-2	ASSPGAGDYYGYT
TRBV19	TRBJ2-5	ASSRTVQETQY
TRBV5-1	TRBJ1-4	ASSWWTGGGEKLF
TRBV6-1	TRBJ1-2	ASSEPYRDSKTNGYT
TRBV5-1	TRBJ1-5	ASRSTYPIQGNSNQPQH
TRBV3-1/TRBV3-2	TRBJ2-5	ASSPLGPPQTETQY
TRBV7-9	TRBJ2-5	ASSLVTTQETQY
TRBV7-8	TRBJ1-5	ASSSRQGVMNQPQH
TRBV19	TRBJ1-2	ASSTRGGGYT
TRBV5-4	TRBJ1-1	ASSLVTGVNTEAF
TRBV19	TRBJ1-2	ASIPRQGHGYGYT
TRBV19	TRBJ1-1	ASSIDTGESTEAF
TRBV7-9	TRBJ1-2	ASSLVSGVEAGYT
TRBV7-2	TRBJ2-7	ASSPSGTASYEQY
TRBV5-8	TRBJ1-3	ASNPSLPGNTIY
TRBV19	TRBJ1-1	ASSIKSRPNTEAF
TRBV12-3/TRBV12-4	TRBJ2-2	ASSPHSSGELF
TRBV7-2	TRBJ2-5	ASSSRGRGETQY
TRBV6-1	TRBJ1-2	ASSEMTGDGYT
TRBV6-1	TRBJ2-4	ASSEGNTKNIQY
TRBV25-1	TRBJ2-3	ASRTGVRPY
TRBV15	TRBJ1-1	ATRRGGPNTEAF
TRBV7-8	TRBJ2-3	ASTLRRGVADTQY
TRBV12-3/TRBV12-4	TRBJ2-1	ASSPPSSEQF